At least ten counts were recorded for the clone carrying this T cell receptor beta chain. The CDR3 runs to 15 residues. V lost 0 bases and J lost 0, with 8 bases in between. Per the germline V gene, CDR1 is WSHSY and CDR2 is SAAADI. The sample is drawn from a study of T cells in Graves' hyperthyroidism and ophthalmopathy. Study-level information: Peripheral blood samples were taken at initial diagnosis, prior to any treatment.

Amplification yielded TCR beta CDR3 regions, with RNA transcripts as the source. HTBI primers were used for first-round RT-PCR of the TCR CDR3. TCRdb reprocessed the multiplex PCR reads via MiXCR and lists one record per CDR3 protein. In the table there are roughly 560,000 distinct CDR3 sequences, approximately 15% of which are singletons. Sequencing was performed on blood. This sequence was found in a woman between 35 and 50 years old with Graves' ophthalmopathy. This sequence joins TRBV10-2 and TRBJ1-1, with D hard to call. The CDR3 region is CASSESTSMNTEAFF. Here the CDR3 DNA reads TGCGCCAGCAGTGAGTCAACAAGTATGAACACTGAAGCTTTCTTT.